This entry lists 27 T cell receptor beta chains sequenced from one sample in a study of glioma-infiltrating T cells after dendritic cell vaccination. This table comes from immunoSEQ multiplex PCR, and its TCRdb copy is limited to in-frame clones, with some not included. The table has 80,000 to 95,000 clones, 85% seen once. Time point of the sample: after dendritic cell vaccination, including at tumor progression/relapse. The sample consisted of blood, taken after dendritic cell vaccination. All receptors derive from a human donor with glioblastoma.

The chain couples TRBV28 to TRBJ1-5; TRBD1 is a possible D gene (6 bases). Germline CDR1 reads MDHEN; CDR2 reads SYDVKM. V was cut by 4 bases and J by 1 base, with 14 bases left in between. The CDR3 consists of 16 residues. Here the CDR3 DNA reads TGTGCCAGCAGTTCCCCATGGACAGCGAGCAATCAGCCCCAGCATTTT. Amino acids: CASSSPWTASNQPQHF.

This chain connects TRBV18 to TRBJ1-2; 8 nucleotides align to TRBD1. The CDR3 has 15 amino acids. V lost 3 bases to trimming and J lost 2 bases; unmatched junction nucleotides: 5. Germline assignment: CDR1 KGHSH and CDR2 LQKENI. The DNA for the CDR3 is TGTGCCAGCTCACCGACAGGGGCCAAAAACTATGGCTACACCTTC. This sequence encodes CASSPTGAKNYGYTF.

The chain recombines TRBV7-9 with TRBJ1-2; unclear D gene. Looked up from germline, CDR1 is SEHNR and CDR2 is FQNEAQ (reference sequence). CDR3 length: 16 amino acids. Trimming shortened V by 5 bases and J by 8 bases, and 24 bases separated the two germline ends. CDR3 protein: CASSPRGSGLNNGYTF. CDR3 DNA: TGTGCCAGCAGCCCTCGCGGGTCAGGACTAAATAACGGCTACACCTTC.

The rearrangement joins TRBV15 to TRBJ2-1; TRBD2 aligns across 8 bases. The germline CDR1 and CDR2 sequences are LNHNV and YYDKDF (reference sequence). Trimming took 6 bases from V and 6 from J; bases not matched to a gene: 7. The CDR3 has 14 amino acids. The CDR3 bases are TGTGCCACCAGTAGGACTAGCCTTCTCAATGAGCAGTTCTTC. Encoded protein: CATSRTSLLNEQFF.

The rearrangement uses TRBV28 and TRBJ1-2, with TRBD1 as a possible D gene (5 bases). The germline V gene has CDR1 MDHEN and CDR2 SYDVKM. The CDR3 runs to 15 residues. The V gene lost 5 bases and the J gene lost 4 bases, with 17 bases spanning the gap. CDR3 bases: TGTGCCAGCAGTCCCTTTTCGTGGGGGGGCTATGGCTACACCTTC. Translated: CASSPFSWGGYGYTF.

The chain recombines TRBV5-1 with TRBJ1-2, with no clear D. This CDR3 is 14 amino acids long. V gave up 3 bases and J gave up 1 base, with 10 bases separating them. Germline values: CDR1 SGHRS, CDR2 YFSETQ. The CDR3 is CASSYPASNYGYTF. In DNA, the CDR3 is TGCGCCAGCAGCTACCCTGCGAGTAACTATGGCTACACCTTC.

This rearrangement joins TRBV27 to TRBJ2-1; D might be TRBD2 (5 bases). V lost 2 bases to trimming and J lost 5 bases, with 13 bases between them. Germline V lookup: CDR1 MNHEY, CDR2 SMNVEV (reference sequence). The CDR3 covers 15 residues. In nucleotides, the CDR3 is TGTGCCAGCAGTTTACGGGGTGATGCGAACAATGAGCAGTTCTTC. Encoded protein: CASSLRGDANNEQFF.

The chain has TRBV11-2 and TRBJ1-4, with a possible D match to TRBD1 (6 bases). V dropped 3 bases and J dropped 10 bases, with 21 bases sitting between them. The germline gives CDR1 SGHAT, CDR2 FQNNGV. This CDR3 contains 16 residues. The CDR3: CASSLGGTPGGGKLFF. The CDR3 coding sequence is TGTGCCAGCAGCTTGGGGGGGACACCCGGTGGGGGAAAACTGTTTTTT.

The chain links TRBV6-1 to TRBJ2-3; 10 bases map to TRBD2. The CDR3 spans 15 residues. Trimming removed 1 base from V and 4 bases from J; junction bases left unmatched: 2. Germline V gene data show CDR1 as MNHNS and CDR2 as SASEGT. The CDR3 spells CASSEEAGGPDTQYF. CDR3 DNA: TGTGCCAGCAGTGAAGAAGCGGGAGGGCCAGATACGCAGTATTTT.

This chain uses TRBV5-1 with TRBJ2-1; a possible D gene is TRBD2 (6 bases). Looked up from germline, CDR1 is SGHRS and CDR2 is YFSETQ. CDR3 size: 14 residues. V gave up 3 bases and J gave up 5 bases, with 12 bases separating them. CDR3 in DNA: TGCGCCAGCAGCTCAAGGACTAACGACAATGAGCAGTTCTTC. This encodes CASSSRTNDNEQFF.

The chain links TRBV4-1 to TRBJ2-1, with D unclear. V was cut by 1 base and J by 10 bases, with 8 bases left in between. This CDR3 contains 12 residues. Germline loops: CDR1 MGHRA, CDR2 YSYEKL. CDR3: CASSQGFSEQFF. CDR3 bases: TGCGCCAGCAGCCAAGGATTTAGCGAGCAGTTCTTC.

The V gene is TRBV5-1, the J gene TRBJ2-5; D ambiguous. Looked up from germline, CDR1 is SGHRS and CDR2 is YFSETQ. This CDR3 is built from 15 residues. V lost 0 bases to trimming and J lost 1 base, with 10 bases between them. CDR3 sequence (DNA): TGCGCCAGCAGCTTGGCCCTGGGCCCCCAAGAGACCCAGTACTTC. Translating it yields CASSLALGPQETQYF.

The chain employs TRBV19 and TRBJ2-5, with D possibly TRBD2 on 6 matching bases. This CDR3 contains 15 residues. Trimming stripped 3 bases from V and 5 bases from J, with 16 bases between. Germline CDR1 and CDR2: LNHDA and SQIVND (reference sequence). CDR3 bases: TGTGCCAGTAGTATCCGAGCGGGTCAGGAGGAGACCCAGTACTTC. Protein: CASSIRAGQEETQYF.

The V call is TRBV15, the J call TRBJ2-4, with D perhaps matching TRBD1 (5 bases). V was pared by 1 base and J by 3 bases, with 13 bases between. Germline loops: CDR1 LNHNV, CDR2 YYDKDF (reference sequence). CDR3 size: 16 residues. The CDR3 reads CATSRVQTVGKNIQYF. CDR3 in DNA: TGTGCCACCAGCAGAGTCCAGACAGTAGGCAAAAACATTCAGTACTTC.

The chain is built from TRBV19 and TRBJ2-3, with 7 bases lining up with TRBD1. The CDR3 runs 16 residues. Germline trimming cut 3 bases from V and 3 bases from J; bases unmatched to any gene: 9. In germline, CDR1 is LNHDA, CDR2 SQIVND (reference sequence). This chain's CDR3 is CASSILSGQRTDTQYF. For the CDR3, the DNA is TGTGCCAGTAGTATTCTTTCGGGACAGAGGACAGATACGCAGTATTTT.

CDR3 DNA sequence: TGCGCCAGCAGTGAGCCTCCACAGGCTTATAGCAATCAGCCCCAGCATTTT. Amino acid sequence: CASSEPPQAYSNQPQHF. The J gene is TRBJ1-5, the V gene TRBV10-1, with TRBD1 as a possible D gene (5 bases). V was pared by 2 bases and J by 0 bases, with 14 bases between. The CDR3 consists of 17 residues. CDR1 WNHNN and CDR2 SYGVQD come from the germline V gene (reference sequence).

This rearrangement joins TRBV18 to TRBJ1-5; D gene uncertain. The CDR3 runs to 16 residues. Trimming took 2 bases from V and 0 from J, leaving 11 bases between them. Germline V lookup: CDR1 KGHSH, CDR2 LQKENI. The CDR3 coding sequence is TGTGCCAGCTCACCAGCGGACGGGAATAGCAATCAGCCCCAGCATTTT. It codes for CASSPADGNSNQPQHF.

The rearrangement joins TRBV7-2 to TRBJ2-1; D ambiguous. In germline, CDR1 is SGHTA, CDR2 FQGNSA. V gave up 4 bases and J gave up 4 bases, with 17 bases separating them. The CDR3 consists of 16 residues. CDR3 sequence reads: CASSSPLRASYNEQFF. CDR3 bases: TGTGCCAGCAGCTCACCCCTGAGAGCGTCGTACAATGAGCAGTTCTTC.

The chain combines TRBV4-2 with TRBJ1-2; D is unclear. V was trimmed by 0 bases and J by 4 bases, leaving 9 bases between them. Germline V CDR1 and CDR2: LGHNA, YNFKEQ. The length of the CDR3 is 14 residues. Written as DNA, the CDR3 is TGTGCCAGCAGCCAAGAGGGAGTGACCTATGGCTACACCTTC. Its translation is CASSQEGVTYGYTF.

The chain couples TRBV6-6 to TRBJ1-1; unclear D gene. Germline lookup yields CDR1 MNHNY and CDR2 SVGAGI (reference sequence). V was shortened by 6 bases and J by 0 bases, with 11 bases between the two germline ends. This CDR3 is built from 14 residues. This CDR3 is CASRLPQMNTEAFF. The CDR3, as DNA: TGTGCCAGCAGACTCCCACAGATGAACACTGAAGCTTTCTTT.

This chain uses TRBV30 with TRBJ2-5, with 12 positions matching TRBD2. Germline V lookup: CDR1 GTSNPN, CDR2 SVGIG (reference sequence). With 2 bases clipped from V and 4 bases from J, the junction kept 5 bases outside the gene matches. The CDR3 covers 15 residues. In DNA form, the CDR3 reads TGTGCCTGGAGTCGACTAGCGGGAGATGCAGAGACCCAGTACTTC. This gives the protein CAWSRLAGDAETQYF.

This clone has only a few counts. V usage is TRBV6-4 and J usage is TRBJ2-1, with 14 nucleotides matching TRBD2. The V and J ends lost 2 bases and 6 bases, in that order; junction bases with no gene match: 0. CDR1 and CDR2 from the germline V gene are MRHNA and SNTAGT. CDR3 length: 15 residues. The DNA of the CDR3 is TGTGCCAGCAGTGACGGGACTAGCGGGGGCAATGAGCAGTTCTTC. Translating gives CASSDGTSGGNEQFF.

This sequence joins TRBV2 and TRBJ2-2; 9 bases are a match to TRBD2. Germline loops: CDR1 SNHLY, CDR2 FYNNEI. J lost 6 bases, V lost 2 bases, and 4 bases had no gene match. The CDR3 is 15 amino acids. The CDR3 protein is CASSEPSGMAGELFF. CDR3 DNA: TGTGCCAGCAGTGAACCTAGCGGGATGGCCGGGGAGCTGTTTTTT.

Here the CDR3 DNA reads TGTGCCAGCAGGTGGGGGGACCCGAACACTGAAGCTTTCTTT. It encodes CASRWGDPNTEAFF. This chain uses TRBV7-9 with TRBJ1-1; perhaps TRBD1 as D (5 bases). The CDR3 length is 14 residues. Germline CDR1 SEHNR, CDR2 FQNEAQ (reference sequence). V lost 6 bases, J lost 1 base, and 12 bases lay in between.

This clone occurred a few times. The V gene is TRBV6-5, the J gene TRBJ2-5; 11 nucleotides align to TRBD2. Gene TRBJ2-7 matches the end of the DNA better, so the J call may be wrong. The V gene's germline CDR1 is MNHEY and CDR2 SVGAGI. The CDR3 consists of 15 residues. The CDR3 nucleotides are TGTGCCAGCAGTTACGGACTAGCGGGCTCCTACGAGCAGTACTTC. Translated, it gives CASSYGLAGSYEQYF.

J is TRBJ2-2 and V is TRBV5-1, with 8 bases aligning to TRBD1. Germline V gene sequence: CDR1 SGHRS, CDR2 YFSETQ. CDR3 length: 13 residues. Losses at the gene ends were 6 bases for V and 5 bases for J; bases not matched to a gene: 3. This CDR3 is CASIRGRTGELFF. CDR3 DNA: TGCGCCAGCATCAGGGGGCGAACCGGGGAGCTGTTTTTT.

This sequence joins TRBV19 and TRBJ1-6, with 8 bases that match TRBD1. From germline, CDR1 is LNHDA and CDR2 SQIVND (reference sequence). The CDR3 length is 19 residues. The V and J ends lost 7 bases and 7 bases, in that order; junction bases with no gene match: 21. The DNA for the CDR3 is TGTGCCAGTACCCAAACCCACCGCGGGGCAGGGGGCGCGAATTCACCCCTCCACTTT. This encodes CASTQTHRGAGGANSPLHF.